The clone carrying this T cell receptor (beta chain) was counted many times. Its target is not known. Constant-segment primers were used for 5'RACE, and the resulting TCR alpha and TCR beta cDNA libraries carried sample barcodes and UMIs. TCRdb re-called the 5' RACE reads through MiXCR, storing one row per CDR3 protein. The sample includes 150,000 to 200,000 distinct CDR3 sequences, 16% of them seen just once. The data were obtained in a study of T-cell memory formation after mild COVID-19. As for the study in general: Among the donors, TCR clusters were largely specific to each donor. Findings and caveats of the study: Largely, contracting CD4+ clones fell within CM and EM, and contracting CD8+ clones within EMRA. Cross-reactive memory apparently joined, as some responding clones appeared in pre-infection memory.

The CDR3 runs 16 residues. CDR1 is SGHVS and CDR2 is FNYEAQ in the germline V gene. The ends lost 6 bases at V and 7 bases at J; junction bases unmatched: 13. The sequence was obtained from an adult woman who had mild COVID-19 (a few samples of this study predate the infection). Cell type and time point are not known. The rearrangement joins TRBV7-6 to TRBJ2-1; TRBD2 matches 9 bases. Input material: PBMCs or a T cell subset sorted from them (not recorded which). CDR3 protein: CASSLGSAGGGNEQFF. CDR3 DNA sequence: TGTGCCAGCAGTTTGGGATCAGCGGGAGGCGGTAATGAGCAGTTCTTC. Full variable domain (rest looked up from reference TRBV7-6 and TRBJ2-1): GAGVSQSPRYKVTKRGQDVALRCDPISGHVSLYWYRQALGQGPEFLTYFNYEAQQDKSGLPNDRFSAERPEGSISTLTIQRTEQRDSAMYRCASSLGSAGGGNEQFFGPGTRLTVL.